These 13 T cell receptor beta chains originate from one sample sequenced in a study of shared clonotypes between healthy human individuals. The method was immunoSEQ multiplex PCR; TCRdb's version includes in-frame clones alone and lacks a portion of them. In the table there are fewer than 2.5 million clones, 80% to 95% of which are singletons. Sequencing was performed on naive CD4+ T cells from PBMCs. Subset noted: CD45RA+ positively selected. Receptor source: a man between 18 and 35 years old in good health. Some clones in this sample may be carry-over from other donors' samples.

The chain has TRBV7-8 and TRBJ2-1; TRBD2 might be the D (5 bases). Germline values: CDR1 SGHVS, CDR2 FQNEAQ. This CDR3 contains 16 residues. Between the trimmed V and J ends, which lost 5 bases and 3 bases, there was a span of 17 bases. In nucleotides, the CDR3 is TGTGCCAGCAGCCCTACTGCGGGCCTGGTCTACAATGAGCAGTTCTTC. Its translation is CASSPTAGLVYNEQFF.

V and J are TRBV4-1 and TRBJ2-7, with D perhaps TRBD2 (6 bases). The CDR3 sequence is 15 residues long. Germline V lookup: CDR1 MGHRA, CDR2 YSYEKL. V shed 4 bases and J shed 2 bases, with 15 bases lying between them. The CDR3 nucleotides read TGCGCCAGCAGCCCCACTCACCGCGGGGCCTACGAGCAGTACTTC. It translates to CASSPTHRGAYEQYF.

The chain combines TRBV25-1 with TRBJ1-2; D might be TRBD1 (6 bases). Trimming left V 3 bases short and J 5 bases short, with 19 bases between. The length of the CDR3 is 16 residues. Germline lookup yields CDR1 MGHDK and CDR2 SYGVNS. CDR3 sequence: CASSDRRLGRGYGYTF. As DNA, the CDR3 is TGTGCCAGCAGTGATCGTCGCTTAGGCAGGGGTTATGGCTACACCTTC.

CDR3 sequence reads: CASSLSQGADEQYF. The CDR3 nucleotides are TGCGCCAGCAGCTTGAGCCAGGGGGCCGACGAGCAGTACTTC. The chain employs TRBV5-1 and TRBJ2-7; TRBD1 matches at 8 bases. CDR1 SGHRS and CDR2 YFSETQ come from the germline V gene. The CDR3 spans 14 residues. Germline trimming cut 1 base from V and 5 bases from J; bases unmatched to any gene: 5.

The chain is built from TRBV7-2 and TRBJ2-7, with D unclear. The CDR3 loop spans 15 amino acids. V lost 1 base to trimming and J lost 5 bases, with 15 bases between them. Germline CDR1 SGHTA, CDR2 FQGNSA. The CDR3 DNA reads as TGTGCCAGCAGCTTAGGGTGGGCCACCGCACACGAGCAGTACTTC. Translating gives CASSLGWATAHEQYF.

This rearrangement joins TRBV10-3 to TRBJ2-2; D ambiguous. Looked up from germline, CDR1 is ENHRY and CDR2 is SYGVKD. V was pared by 3 bases and J by 1 base, with 6 bases between. The CDR3 spans 14 residues. In DNA form, the CDR3 reads TGTGCCATCAGTGAATTAGGGAACACCGGGGAGCTGTTTTTT. Translation: CAISELGNTGELFF.

This chain joins TRBV11-2 and TRBJ2-7; 7 bases map to TRBD1. With V trimmed by 5 bases and J by 3 bases, 7 bases remained unmatched. The CDR3 runs 14 residues. The germline gives CDR1 SGHAT, CDR2 FQNNGV. DNA of the CDR3: TGTGCCAGCAGCGGCCGGGACAGAGTCTACGAGCAGTACTTC. This sequence encodes CASSGRDRVYEQYF.

This chain uses TRBV28 with TRBJ1-1; D possibly corresponds to TRBD1 (6 bases). Germline CDR1 is MDHEN and CDR2 is SYDVKM. There are 15 residues in the CDR3. Trimming left V 1 base short and J 5 bases short, with 14 bases between. This chain's CDR3 is CASSLYPGDETEAFF. The DNA for the CDR3 is TGTGCCAGCAGTTTATACCCAGGGGATGAGACTGAAGCTTTCTTT. The full variable domain, in which reference TRBV28 and TRBJ1-1 provide the parts outside the CDR3, is DVKVTQSSRYLVKRTGEKVFLECVQDMDHENMFWYRQDPGLGLRLIYFSYDVKMKEKGDIPEGYSVSREKKERFSLILESASTNQTSMYLCASSLYPGDETEAFFGQGTRLTVV.

The gene calls are TRBV5-4 and TRBJ1-1, with unresolved D. Germline V gene data show CDR1 as SGHNT and CDR2 as YYREEE (reference sequence). V shed 4 bases and J shed 0 bases, with 10 bases lying between them. The CDR3 spans 14 residues. The CDR3 here is CASSPRSMNTEAFF. The CDR3 DNA follows: TGTGCCAGCAGCCCCCGGTCAATGAACACTGAAGCTTTCTTT.

V and J are TRBV28 and TRBJ2-1, with 10 bases fitting TRBD2. The CDR3 runs 17 residues. The germline V gene encodes CDR1 MDHEN and CDR2 SYDVKM. V shed 4 bases and J 9 bases; nucleotides not matched to a gene: 15. CDR3 in amino acids: CASSSQAGGPSPIEQFF. The CDR3, as DNA: TGTGCCAGCAGTTCCCAAGCGGGAGGGCCGTCCCCAATTGAGCAGTTCTTC.

Comment on this clone: Other DNA sequences in this specimen translate into the identical CDR3. The genes are TRBV5-1 and TRBJ2-3, with TRBD1 matching over 9 bases. Trimming took 5 bases from V and 3 from J; bases not matched to a gene: 4. Germline V lookup: CDR1 SGHRS, CDR2 YFSETQ. This CDR3 region has 14 residues. The CDR3 spells CASRDRGLTDTQYF. In DNA, the CDR3 is TGCGCCAGCAGGGACAGGGGATTAACAGATACGCAGTATTTT.

The chain recombines TRBV19 with TRBJ2-3, with 7 bases lining up with TRBD2. This CDR3 is built from 16 residues. CDR1 is LNHDA and CDR2 is SQIVND in the germline V gene (reference sequence). V lost 5 bases, J lost 0 bases, and 8 bases stayed unmatched. The CDR3 DNA reads as TGTGCCAGTAGTTACGGGCGGGAGTTTAGCACAGATACGCAGTATTTT. It specifies CASSYGREFSTDTQYF. The variable domain in full, completed from reference TRBV19 and TRBJ2-3, reads DGGITQSPKYLFRKEGQNVTLSCEQNLNHDAMYWYRQDPGQGLRLIYYSQIVNDFQKGDIAEGYSVSREKKESFPLTVTSAQKNPTAFYLCASSYGREFSTDTQYFGPGTRLTVL.

The chain is built from TRBV7-2 and TRBJ1-5, with D tentatively TRBD1 (5 bases). The V end lost 1 base, the J end lost 3 bases, and 10 bases lay between the germline ends. The CDR3 extends over 15 amino acids. Germline V lookup: CDR1 SGHTA, CDR2 FQGNSA. The CDR3 DNA reads as TGTGCCAGCAGCTTAGTAGCAGGGCTCAATCAGCCCCAGCATTTT. As protein: CASSLVAGLNQPQHF. Using reference TRBV7-2 and TRBJ1-5 for the parts outside the CDR3, the full variable domain is GAGVSQSPSNKVTEKGKDVELRCDPISGHTALYWYRQSLGQGLEFLIYFQGNSAPDKSGLPSDRFSAERTGGSVSTLTIQRTQQEDSAVYLCASSLVAGLNQPQHFGDGTRLSIL.